The subject of this entry is one TCR beta chain. The sample is drawn from a study of CD8 T cells in Susac syndrome. The CDR3 contains 10 residues. V was pared by 6 bases and J by 5 bases, with 4 bases between. CDR1 is MDHEN and CDR2 is SYDVKM in the germline V gene. When the RNA was reverse transcribed, random hexamers were used with an input of about 0.5 to 1 ug. Amplification of TCR beta CDR3 used immunoSEQ multiplex PCR across 54 Vbeta and 13 Jbeta. TCRdb re-analysed the immunoSEQ multiplex PCR reads in MiXCR, keeping a single row per CDR3 protein. The sample contains approximately 190,000 distinct CDR3 sequences, roughly 92% of which appear only once. Sequencing of TCR beta was carried out in blood CD8+ and CD4+ T cells. Matching for age and sex applied to the controls, who were healthy donors. TEMRA cells were FACS-enriched, with CD8+ and CD4+ T cells isolated negatively.

V is TRBV28 and J is TRBJ1-2; no definite D call. Sequencing used CD4+ T cells from PBMCs. The origin of this receptor is a human donor in good health. Here the CDR3 reads CASRKYGYTF. The CDR3 DNA follows: TGTGCCAGCAGAAAGTATGGCTACACCTTC.